The next 29 T cell receptor beta chains were all read from a single sample in a study of T cell responses to AZD1222 COVID-19 vaccine. Method: immunoSEQ multiplex PCR; TCRdb's copy keeps in-frame clones and lacks some. The sample lists about 140,000 clones, around nine tenths occurring once. Sequencing was performed on peripheral blood, taken on day 0 of AZD1222 vaccination. These receptors were taken from an adult in good health.

The rearrangement joins TRBV28 to TRBJ2-7; 7 positions match TRBD2. CDR1 and CDR2 from the germline V gene are MDHEN and SYDVKM. The CDR3 is made up of 14 amino acids. V lost 2 bases and J lost 4; bases outside the gene matches: 5. The CDR3 nucleotides read TGTGCCAGCAGTTTAAGCGGGATTCGATACGAGCAGTACTTC. It yields the protein CASSLSGIRYEQYF.

The chain recombines TRBV3-1 (or the pseudogene TRBV3-2) with TRBJ2-5, with TRBD1 identical over 8 bases. The germline gives CDR1 LGHDT, CDR2 YNNKEL (reference sequence). The J segment lost 14 bases and the V segment lost 5 bases, leaving 19 bases of the junction unmatched. The length of the CDR3 is 15 residues. As DNA, the CDR3 is TGTGCCAGCAGCGAAAGCCAGGGGGCCCAAGAGACCCCCTACTTC. It yields the protein CASSESQGAQETPYF.

The V gene is TRBV9, the J gene TRBJ2-3; TRBD1 matches at 10 bases. This CDR3 has 17 amino acids. The V gene's germline CDR1 is SGDLS and CDR2 YYNGEE. After removal of 3 bases from V and 5 bases from J, the junction contained 12 bases not matched to a gene. The CDR3 region has the DNA TGTGCCAGCAGCGCAAATCCGGGACAGGGGCAGGGAGATACGCAGTATTTT. It translates to CASSANPGQGQGDTQYF.

The chain couples TRBV19 to TRBJ2-5; 8 bases are shared with TRBD1. The V gene end was trimmed by 5 bases and the J gene end by 1 base; junction bases not matched to a gene: 3. The germline V gene encodes CDR1 LNHDA and CDR2 SQIVND (reference sequence). The length of the CDR3 is 14 residues. CDR3 DNA sequence: TGTGCCAGTAGTTTAACAGGGGGCCAAGAGACCCAGTACTTC. Translating gives CASSLTGGQETQYF.

This clone was recorded a few times. The V call is TRBV12-3 or TRBV12-4, the J call TRBJ1-1; D ambiguous. Trimming took off 5 bases at V and 5 bases at J, with 9 bases between the two ends. This CDR3 region has 12 residues. The CDR3 DNA reads TGTGCCAGCAGTCCCGGGTATACTGAAGCTTTCTTT. Protein sequence: CASSPGYTEAFF.

DNA of the CDR3: TGTGCCAGCAGCGTAGGGGCCTACAATGAGCAGTTCTTC. As protein: CASSVGAYNEQFF. V gene TRBV9 combines with J gene TRBJ2-1; D is ambiguous. Trimming removed 0 bases from V and 2 bases from J, with 3 bases in between. Germline lookup yields CDR1 SGDLS and CDR2 YYNGEE. This CDR3 region has 13 residues.

The chain has TRBV2 and TRBJ2-7, with 8 bases fitting TRBD1. Germline V gene data show CDR1 as SNHLY and CDR2 as FYNNEI. The CDR3 extends over 12 amino acids. The trim removed 7 bases at V and 7 bases at J, leaving 6 bases unmatched. CDR3 nucleotide sequence: TGTGCCAGCACCCAGGGGGCCTGGGAGCAGTACTTC. Protein sequence: CASTQGAWEQYF. Drawing the rest from reference TRBV2 and TRBJ2-7, the complete variable domain is EPEVTQTPSHQVTQMGQEVILRCVPISNHLYFYWYRQILGQKVEFLVSFYNNEISEKSEIFDDQFSVERPDGSNFTLKIRSTKLEDSAMYFCASTQGAWEQYFGPGTRLTVT.

This clone was picked up a small number of times. This chain uses TRBV4-3 with TRBJ2-7; tentative D call: TRBD2 (6 bases). The CDR3 has 17 residues. Germline CDR1 reads LGHNA; CDR2 reads YSLEER. Deletions cut 0 bases from V and 0 bases from J, with 15 bases between. The CDR3 loop is CASSQDWRAHGSYEQYF. In DNA, the CDR3 is TGCGCCAGCAGCCAAGATTGGAGGGCCCATGGCTCCTACGAGCAGTACTTC.

This clone appeared a few times. CDR3 in amino acids: CASSEFAGPYNEQFF. CDR3 DNA: TGTGCCAGCAGTGAGTTTGCGGGGCCCTACAATGAGCAGTTCTTC. This chain links TRBV6-4 with TRBJ2-1, with D tentatively TRBD2 (6 bases). Trimming pared 3 bases from V and 2 bases from J, leaving 11 bases between. Germline CDR1 MRHNA, CDR2 SNTAGT. The CDR3 has 15 amino acids.

The sample holds one count of this clone. V and J are TRBV7-2 and TRBJ1-6, with 8 bases lining up with TRBD1. This CDR3 is 16 amino acids long. From germline, CDR1 is SGHTA and CDR2 FQGNSA. J was trimmed by 7 bases and V by 1 base; bases with no gene match: 6. CDR3 nucleotides: TGTGCCAGCAGCTTAGTCGACAGGGGAGGCAATTCACCCCTCCACTTT. This translates into CASSLVDRGGNSPLHF.

This chain uses TRBV25-1 with TRBJ2-3; 7 bases are a match to TRBD1. The CDR3 sequence is 14 residues long. Trimming removed 5 bases from V and 2 bases from J; junction bases left unmatched: 4. From germline, CDR1 is MGHDK and CDR2 SYGVNS. The CDR3 here is CASSRQGYTDTQYF. The DNA of the CDR3 is TGTGCCAGCAGTCGACAGGGATACACAGATACGCAGTATTTT.

This clone showed up just once. This chain joins TRBV19 and TRBJ1-4; TRBD1 matches 7 bases. Losses at the gene ends were 6 bases for V and 3 bases for J; bases not matched to a gene: 7. The CDR3 length is 15 residues. Germline CDR1 is LNHDA and CDR2 is SQIVND (reference sequence). The CDR3 region is CASRPRGQSNEKLFF. CDR3 coding DNA: TGTGCCAGTAGACCCCGGGGACAGTCTAATGAAAAACTGTTTTTT.

Comment on this clone: The sample carries other DNA sequences with the same CDR3. The chain has TRBV19 and TRBJ1-5, with D maybe TRBD1 (6 bases). Trimming removed 3 bases from V and 0 bases from J, with 9 bases in between. Germline V gene sequence: CDR1 LNHDA, CDR2 SQIVND (reference sequence). The CDR3 sequence is 15 residues long. The CDR3 loop reads CASSMWTDSNQPQHF. The CDR3 bases are TGTGCCAGTAGTATGTGGACAGATAGCAATCAGCCCCAGCATTTT.

V usage is TRBV19 and J usage is TRBJ2-1; either TRBD1 or TRBD2 may fit D (5 bases each). The CDR3 runs to 15 residues. With 7 bases removed from V and 1 base from J, the gap between germline ends came to 14 bases. The germline gives CDR1 LNHDA, CDR2 SQIVND (reference sequence). CDR3 loop: CASTMWGSSYNEQFF. For the CDR3, the DNA is TGTGCCAGTACCATGTGGGGGAGTTCCTACAATGAGCAGTTCTTC.

The CDR3 DNA follows: TGTGCCAGCAGTGATAGGACGGGGAATGAAAAACTGTTTTTT. Translating it yields CASSDRTGNEKLFF. This chain joins TRBV6-1 and TRBJ1-4; D is undetermined. The length of the CDR3 is 14 residues. V dropped 3 bases and J dropped 5 bases, with 10 bases sitting between them. Germline V gene sequence: CDR1 MNHNS, CDR2 SASEGT.

This clone was seen ten or more times. The rearrangement uses TRBV19 and TRBJ2-3; the D gene could be TRBD1 or TRBD2 (6 bases each). Trimming took 9 bases from V and 0 from J, leaving 16 bases between them. CDR3 length: 15 amino acids. CDR1 is LNHDA, CDR2 SQIVND, per germline (reference sequence). The CDR3 spells CASKTQGTSTDTQYF. CDR3 in DNA: TGTGCCAGCAAAACCCAGGGGACTAGCACAGATACGCAGTATTTT.

CDR3 loop: CASSQGVLQDTYGYTF. CDR3 DNA sequence: TGTGCCAGCAGCCAAGGGGTCCTACAAGATACCTATGGCTACACCTTC. This chain joins TRBV3-1 (or the pseudogene TRBV3-2) and TRBJ1-2; D is undetermined. Trimming shortened V by 1 base and J by 4 bases, and 16 bases separated the two germline ends. Germline V lookup: CDR1 LGHDT, CDR2 YNNKEL (reference sequence). The CDR3 loop spans 16 amino acids.

The chain combines TRBV27 with TRBJ1-5; 9 bases are shared with TRBD1. V dropped 6 bases and J dropped 6; count of bases not matched to a gene: 9. The CDR3 runs 15 residues. The germline CDR1 and CDR2 sequences are MNHEY and SMNVEV (reference sequence). CDR3 loop: CASRSGGQGAQPQHF. For the CDR3, the DNA is TGTGCCAGCAGGTCCGGGGGACAGGGTGCTCAGCCCCAGCATTTT.

V usage is TRBV5-4 and J usage is TRBJ1-6, with 9 bases that match TRBD1. In germline, CDR1 is SGHNT, CDR2 YYREEE (reference sequence). CDR3 size: 15 residues. Losses at the gene ends were 7 bases for V and 9 bases for J; bases not matched to a gene: 11. CDR3 sequence: CASRPGQGLFSPLHF. The CDR3 nucleotides read TGTGCCAGCCGACCTGGACAGGGGCTGTTTTCACCCCTCCACTTT. The whole variable domain, remainder taken from reference TRBV5-4 and TRBJ1-6, is ETGVTQSPTHLIKTRGQQVTLRCSSQSGHNTVSWYQQALGQGPQFIFQYYREEENGRGNFPPRFSGLQFPNYSSELNVNALELDDSALYLCASRPGQGLFSPLHFGNGTRLTVT.

The rearrangement links TRBV13 to TRBJ1-1; perhaps TRBD1 as D (6 bases). Germline CDR1 reads PRHDT; CDR2 reads FYEKMQ (reference sequence). CDR3 length: 15 residues. V shed 5 bases and J shed 0 bases, with 13 bases lying between them. The CDR3 region is CASSIRTVMNTEAFF. The CDR3 DNA follows: TGTGCCAGCAGCATCAGGACAGTTATGAACACTGAAGCTTTCTTT.

The J gene is TRBJ2-1, the V gene TRBV10-2, with TRBD2 matching over 8 bases. Unmatched junction bases numbered 6, after V lost 7 bases and J lost 1 base. Germline CDR1 reads WSHSY; CDR2 reads SAAADI. CDR3 length equals 15 residues. The chain's CDR3 is CASTREDLSYNEQFF. CDR3 coding DNA: TGCGCCAGCACGCGGGAGGACTTATCCTACAATGAGCAGTTCTTC.

This clone was recorded many times. The genes are TRBV12-3 or TRBV12-4 and TRBJ2-1; tentatively, D is TRBD1 (6 bases). V lost 5 bases to trimming and J lost 6 bases, with 8 bases between them. This CDR3 region has 12 residues. CDR3 bases: TGTGCCAGCAGTACACAGGGCAATGAGCAGTTCTTC. Translated: CASSTQGNEQFF.

J is TRBJ2-7 and V is TRBV28; weak D call: TRBD2 (6 bases). Trimming took 2 bases from V and 4 from J, leaving 9 bases between them. The CDR3 loop spans 13 amino acids. Germline CDR1 and CDR2: MDHEN and SYDVKM. CDR3 residues: CASSLTGTYEQYF. For the CDR3, the DNA is TGTGCCAGCAGTTTAACCGGGACTTACGAGCAGTACTTC.

This CDR3 is CASSRDTSGNTIYF. The DNA of the CDR3 is TGTGCCAGCAGCCGGGACACCTCTGGAAACACCATATATTTT. The rearrangement uses TRBV11-2 and TRBJ1-3, with a tentative D call TRBD1 (6 bases). V was trimmed by 5 bases and J by 0 bases, leaving 8 bases between them. The CDR3 runs 14 residues. Germline V CDR1 and CDR2: SGHAT, FQNNGV. Together with reference TRBV11-2 and TRBJ1-3, the CDR3 gives the full variable domain: EAGVAQSPRYKIIEKRQSVAFWCNPISGHATLYWYQQILGQGPKLLIQFQNNGVVDDSQLPKDRFSAERLKGVDSTLKIQPAKLEDSAVYLCASSRDTSGNTIYFGEGSWLTVV.

This chain connects TRBV24-1 to TRBJ1-1; D remains ambiguous. The CDR3 has 13 amino acids. V lost 8 bases and J 0 bases, leaving 9 bases between the germline ends. Germline CDR1 KGHDR, CDR2 SFDVKD. Here the CDR3 DNA reads TGTGCCACCACTGCATCCATGAACACTGAAGCTTTCTTT. This sequence encodes CATTASMNTEAFF.

This clone was recorded only once. V is TRBV13 and J is TRBJ2-1; D not resolved. In germline, CDR1 is PRHDT, CDR2 FYEKMQ (reference sequence). The CDR3 covers 13 residues. The V end was cut by 0 bases, the J end by 8 bases, with 8 bases between. The CDR3 here is CASSLGKSDEQFF. The CDR3 DNA reads as TGTGCCAGCAGCTTAGGGAAATCGGATGAGCAGTTCTTC.

This clone has only one observation. The chain uses TRBV3-1 (or the pseudogene TRBV3-2) and TRBJ1-3, with D possibly TRBD1 on 5 matching bases. Germline CDR1 LGHDT, CDR2 YNNKEL (reference sequence). V shed 4 bases and J shed 4 bases, with 20 bases lying between them. This CDR3 is built from 17 residues. In DNA form, the CDR3 reads TGTGCCAGCAGCCTGATGCCGAGGGGCCGGACCGGAAACACCATATATTTT. Residues: CASSLMPRGRTGNTIYF.

The V and J genes are TRBV28 and TRBJ1-1; tentatively, D is TRBD1 (5 bases). The CDR3 length is 14 residues. Germline assignment: CDR1 MDHEN and CDR2 SYDVKM. Trimming took off 5 bases at V and 1 base at J, with 11 bases between the two ends. CDR3 sequence reads: CASSPGGKNTEAFF. CDR3 nucleotide sequence: TGTGCCAGCAGTCCTGGGGGGAAGAACACTGAAGCTTTCTTT.

This clone was counted only a few times. V is TRBV24-1 and J is TRBJ2-1; D uncertain. Germline V lookup: CDR1 KGHDR, CDR2 SFDVKD. V was trimmed by 4 bases and J by 6 bases, leaving 6 bases between them. The CDR3 extends over 12 amino acids. CDR3 residues: CATSEGFNEQFF. The CDR3 DNA reads as TGTGCCACCAGTGAGGGGTTCAATGAGCAGTTCTTC.